Following are 9 T cell receptor beta chains from one sample sequenced in a study of CD8+ T cells in alopecia areata. Extracted RNA was reverse transcribed, and the resulting cDNA served as sequencing template. The repertoire was sequenced with immunoSEQ multiplex PCR; TCRdb's copy has only in-frame clones and lacks some. The sample contains some 190,000 clones, about three fifths of which appear only once. The treatment here: oral pan-JAK inhibitor, 5-10 mg twice daily. This sample comprised CD4+ T cells sorted from blood, obtained at week 4, from a patient treated with tofacitinib. Receptor source: a human donor with alopecia areata.

This clone was seen only a few times. The gene calls are TRBV6-6 and TRBJ1-1, with D possibly matching TRBD1 (5 bases). Between the trimmed V and J ends, which lost 6 bases and 5 bases, there was a span of 16 bases. Germline CDR1 is MNHNY and CDR2 is SVGAGI (reference sequence). The CDR3 runs to 14 residues. The CDR3 reads CASSQAREKTEAFF. CDR3 nucleotides: TGTGCCAGCAGCCAGGCCAGGGAGAAAACTGAAGCTTTCTTT.

This clone was counted only a few times. The V call is TRBV29-1, the J call TRBJ2-5; 9 bases are a match to TRBD2. The CDR3 runs 14 residues. Germline trimming cut 2 bases from V and 3 bases from J; bases unmatched to any gene: 4. The germline CDR1 and CDR2 sequences are SQVTM and ANQGSEA. The CDR3 DNA reads TGCAGCGTTGAATTGGCTAGCGGGAAAGAGACCCAGTACTTC. Amino acid sequence: CSVELASGKETQYF.

About this clone: At the DNA level, this CDR3 is encoded by other sequences in the same sample as well. The chain recombines TRBV18 with TRBJ2-4, with D unclear. The CDR3 is 16 amino acids. CDR1 is KGHSH and CDR2 is LQKENI in the germline V gene. V lost 0 bases, J lost 0 bases, and 9 bases lay in between. The CDR3 DNA follows: TGTGCCAGCTCACCACCACAATCAATAGCCAAAAACATTCAGTACTTC. Protein product: CASSPPQSIAKNIQYF.

The V and J genes are TRBV30 and TRBJ2-2; TRBD2 agrees at 10 bases. This CDR3 region has 15 residues. Looked up from germline, CDR1 is GTSNPN and CDR2 is SVGIG (reference sequence). V shed 3 bases and J 3 bases; nucleotides not matched to a gene: 4. CDR3 residues: CAWSGTSAYTGELFF. The CDR3, as DNA: TGTGCCTGGAGCGGGACTAGCGCATACACCGGGGAGCTGTTTTTT.

There are a few counts of this clone. V and J are TRBV25-1 and TRBJ2-4; D not certain. Per the germline V gene, CDR1 is MGHDK and CDR2 is SYGVNS. The V and J ends lost 3 bases and 5 bases respectively, with 2 bases between them. The length of the CDR3 is 11 residues. The CDR3 bases are TGTGCCAGCAGTGAGGAAAACATTCAGTACTTC. The encoded protein is CASSEENIQYF.

The sample holds a few counts of this clone. This sequence joins TRBV28 and TRBJ1-5; perhaps TRBD1 as D (6 bases). The CDR3 is 16 amino acids. V was pared by 6 bases and J by 2 bases, with 17 bases between. CDR1 and CDR2 from the germline V gene are MDHEN and SYDVKM. CDR3 sequence reads: CASSYPQGQGNQPQHF. Written as DNA, the CDR3 is TGTGCCAGCAGCTATCCTCAGGGGCAGGGCAATCAGCCCCAGCATTTT.

The chain combines TRBV28 with TRBJ2-7; 8 bases are a match to TRBD1. The ends lost 6 bases at V and 3 bases at J; junction bases unmatched: 10. The CDR3 extends over 15 amino acids. CDR1 and CDR2 (germline): MDHEN, SYDVKM. Written as DNA, the CDR3 is TGTGCCAGCAGCCTCCCAGGGGACAGGTACTACGAGCAGTACTTC. This codes for CASSLPGDRYYEQYF.

V and J are TRBV6-6 and TRBJ2-7, with unresolved D. Trimming took 6 bases from V and 7 from J, leaving 10 bases between them. Germline CDR1 and CDR2: MNHNY and SVGAGI (reference sequence). CDR3 length: 11 amino acids. The CDR3 reads CASRKDREQYF. The CDR3 DNA follows: TGTGCCAGCAGAAAAGATCGGGAGCAGTACTTC.

The genes are TRBV4-2 and TRBJ2-1, with D possibly matching TRBD2 (5 bases). The V end was cut by 1 base, the J end by 0 bases, with 13 bases between. Germline V gene lookup returns CDR1 LGHNA and CDR2 YNFKEQ. The CDR3 sequence is 17 residues long. The CDR3 is CASSQGRQRSSYNEQFF. The DNA for the CDR3 is TGTGCCAGCAGCCAAGGGAGGCAACGGAGCTCCTACAATGAGCAGTTCTTC.